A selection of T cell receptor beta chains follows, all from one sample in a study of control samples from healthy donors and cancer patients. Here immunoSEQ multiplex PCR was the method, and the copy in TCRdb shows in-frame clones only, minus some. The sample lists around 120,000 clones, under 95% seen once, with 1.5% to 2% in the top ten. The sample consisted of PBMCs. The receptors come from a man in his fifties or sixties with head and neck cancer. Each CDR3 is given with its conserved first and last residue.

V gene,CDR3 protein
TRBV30,CAWSIQQGLHNEQFF
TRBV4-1,CASSQGVPMNEKLFF
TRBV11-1,CASIRWPGSDTEAFF
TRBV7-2,CASSNDGTLLREQYF
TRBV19,CASSIAGDTSRAGYTF
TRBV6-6,CASSYSSGSGEQFF
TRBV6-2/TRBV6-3,CASSYRQGNYGYTF
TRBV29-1,CSVAPKPDTQYF
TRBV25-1,CASSVAVYGEQYF
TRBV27,CASSLVLSGAAYEQYF
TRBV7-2,CASSLEAKNIQYF
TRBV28,CASSNPLGGKASGYTF
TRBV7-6,CASSSLLAGGRSAITHEQYF
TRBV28,CASFYRDTEAFF
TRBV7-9,CASSPLARDTQYF
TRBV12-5,CASGSGDRGDTEAFF
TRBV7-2,CASSLQRGMVDTQYF
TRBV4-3,CASSRDRAYNEQFF
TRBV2,CASSPKDRGYGGEQYF
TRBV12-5,CASGLGTAGTGELFF
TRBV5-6,CASSAPGTGNYGYTF